This T cell receptor beta chain was sequenced in a study of T cells after yellow fever vaccination (dated by TCRdb to 2018 to 2020). Broadly, across the study: Libraries from fractions with low cell numbers were prepared with the SMART-Seq v4 Ultra Low Input RNA kit. To track T-cell clones before and after primary and booster YFV17D yellow fever vaccination, bulk TCR alpha and beta repertoires were sequenced longitudinally. Blood was collected at multiple timepoints before and after primary and secondary immunization, and bulk PBMC replicates and cell subsets were isolated. Two healthy male donors made up the cohort, one aged 18 to 29 years and the other aged 30 to 40 years.

Study-wide conclusions, independent of this receptor: A small share of clonotypes was detected in both CD4 and CD8 compartments, with the overlap likely arising from convergent recombination. Computational filtering was needed because FACS-sorted repertoires could contain abundant contaminating clonotypes from the bulk population. Most clones expanded after primary vaccination (about 96% of CD4 and roughly 90% of CD8) were re-detected after the booster, suggesting that broad memory maintenance occurred. Compared with the primary T-cell response, the secondary T-cell response was faster but weaker, reaching its peak on day 5 rather than on day 15. Because the study included only two donors, the extent to which the findings can be generalized is limited.

The CDR3 contains 15 residues, cysteine and phenylalanine counted. Only CDR3 DNA remains: 45 bases, in frame from the first base. Ends trimmed: V by 4 bases, J by 5 bases; bases unmatched to a gene: 8. In the germline V gene, CDR1 corresponds to SGHRS and CDR2 to YFSETQ. TCR cDNA was made using 5'RACE template switching, a step that added a universal primer site and unique molecular identifiers. Priming of cDNA synthesis was performed from both the TCR alpha and TCR beta constant segments. Library amplification used two PCR steps, and the second PCR step added sample barcodes and sequencing adapters. Sequencing of libraries was done on Illumina HiSeq 2500 (2x100 bp) or NovaSeq (2x150 bp). Under the source paper's analysis protocol: Reads were demultiplexed and collapsed into UMI consensus sequences with MIGEC, and V(D)J alignment was performed with MiXCR. Vaccine-responding clonotypes were identified with edgeR using replicate PBMC samples, with FDR below 0.01 and a log2 fold change above 5 up to day 15 being required. Each bulk clonotype was labeled CD4 or CD8 based on which sequenced repertoire, CD4 or CD8, contained the clonotype at higher abundance. TCRdb trimmed public reads at Q25 via fastp, called clones via MiXCR and kept in-frame beta chains. Each entry is one CDR3 protein sequence, shown with its most common DNA and genes. These V and J calls are TCRdb output, not the study's own analysis. The sample table records a few hundred thousand distinct CDR3 sequences; less than 9.5% of these occur just once. Together, the top ten hold 15% to 20% of the sample.

This sample's treatment or condition label indicates: live attenuated yellow fever vaccine strain. At each blood-draw timepoint, two biological replicates of bulk PBMCs were obtained. PBMCs were isolated from peripheral blood using a standard Ficoll-Paque protocol. TriZol was used to extract RNA from bulk PBMCs, from CD4 and CD8 fractions, and from dextramer-positive and dextramer-negative fractions. This clonotype has only a few counts. The antigen it recognizes is unknown. Nothing much larger sits one base from this clone, and base qualities are not available. The sequence was obtained from a man aged 18-30 years who received the YFV17D yellow fever vaccine. The rearrangement joined TRBV5-1 to TRBJ2-5; TRBD1 matches 10 bases in the middle. The sample was PBMCs, taken about 41 days after the first yellow fever vaccination. This receptor has the CDR3 CASSPPLGQGETQYF. DNA sequence: TGCGCCAGCAGCCCACCGTTGGGACAGGGGGAGACCCAGTACTTC.